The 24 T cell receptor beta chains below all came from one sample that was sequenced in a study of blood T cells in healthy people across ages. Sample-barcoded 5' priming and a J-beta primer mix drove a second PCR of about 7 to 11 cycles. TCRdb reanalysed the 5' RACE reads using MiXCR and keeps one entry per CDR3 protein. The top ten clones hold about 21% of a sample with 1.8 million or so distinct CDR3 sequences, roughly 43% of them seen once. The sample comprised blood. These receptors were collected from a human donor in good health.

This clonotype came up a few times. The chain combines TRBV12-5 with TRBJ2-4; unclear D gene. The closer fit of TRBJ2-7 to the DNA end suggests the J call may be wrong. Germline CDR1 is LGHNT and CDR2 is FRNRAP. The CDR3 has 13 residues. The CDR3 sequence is CASGRLLVDEQYF. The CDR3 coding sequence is TGTGCTAGTGGGAGACTCTTGGTGGACGAGCAGTACTTC.

For the CDR3, the DNA is TGTGCCAGCAGCTTGCGGTCTAGCGGGGGGGCAGATACGCAGTATTTT. It is translated as CASSLRSSGGADTQYF. The chain recombines TRBV7-3 with TRBJ2-3, with 12 bases identical to TRBD2. J was trimmed by 4 bases and V by 3 bases; bases with no gene match: 5. CDR3 length equals 16 residues. The germline gives CDR1 SGHTA, CDR2 FQGTGA. Using reference TRBV7-3 and TRBJ2-3 for the parts outside the CDR3, the full variable domain is GAGVSQTPSNKVTEKGKYVELRCDPISGHTALYWYRQSLGQGPEFLIYFQGTGAADDSGLPNDRFFAVRPEGSVSTLKIQRTERGDSAVYLCASSLRSSGGADTQYFGPGTRLTVL.

The CDR3 spells CASRSGGYENIQYF. Written as DNA, the CDR3 is TGCGCCAGCAGATCGGGGGGCTACGAAAACATTCAGTACTTC. The gene calls are TRBV5-1 and TRBJ2-4, with D tentatively TRBD2 (7 bases). Per the germline V gene, CDR1 is SGHRS and CDR2 is YFSETQ. V was clipped by 5 bases and J by 5 bases, with 14 bases between them. This CDR3 region has 14 residues.

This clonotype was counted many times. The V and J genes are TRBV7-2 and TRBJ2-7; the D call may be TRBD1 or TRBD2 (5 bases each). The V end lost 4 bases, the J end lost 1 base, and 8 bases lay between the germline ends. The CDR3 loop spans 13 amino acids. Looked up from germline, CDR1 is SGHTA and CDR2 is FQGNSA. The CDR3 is CASSWGFSYEQYF. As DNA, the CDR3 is TGTGCCAGCAGCTGGGGGTTTTCCTACGAGCAGTACTTC.

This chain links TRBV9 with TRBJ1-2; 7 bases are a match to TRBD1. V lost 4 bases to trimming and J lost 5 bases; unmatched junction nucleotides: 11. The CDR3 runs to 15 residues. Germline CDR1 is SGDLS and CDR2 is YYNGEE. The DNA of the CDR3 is TGTGCCAGCAGCCCCCGGACAGGCCCGCCGTATGGCTACACCTTC. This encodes CASSPRTGPPYGYTF.

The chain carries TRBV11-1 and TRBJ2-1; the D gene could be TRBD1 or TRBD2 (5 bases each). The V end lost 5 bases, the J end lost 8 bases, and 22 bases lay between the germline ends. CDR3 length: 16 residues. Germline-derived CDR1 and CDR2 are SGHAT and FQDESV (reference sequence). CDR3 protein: CASSPLPLGAGDEQFF. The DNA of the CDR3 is TGTGCCAGCAGCCCACTACCACTTGGGGCGGGCGATGAGCAGTTCTTC.

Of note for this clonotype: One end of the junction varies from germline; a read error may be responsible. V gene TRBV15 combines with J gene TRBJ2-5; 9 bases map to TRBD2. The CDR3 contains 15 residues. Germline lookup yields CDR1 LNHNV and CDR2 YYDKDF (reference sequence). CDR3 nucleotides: TGTGCCACCGGCAGTCGAGCGGGGGGCCGGGAGACCCAGTACTTC. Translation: CATGSRAGGRETQYF.

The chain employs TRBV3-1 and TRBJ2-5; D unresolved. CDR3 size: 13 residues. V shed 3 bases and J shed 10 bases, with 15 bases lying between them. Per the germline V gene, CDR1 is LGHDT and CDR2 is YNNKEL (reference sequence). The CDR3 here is CASSQSSSRNQYF. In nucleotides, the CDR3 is TGTGCCAGCAGCCAGAGTTCTTCTAGAAACCAGTACTTC.

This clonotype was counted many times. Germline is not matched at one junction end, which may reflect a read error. The CDR3, as DNA: TGTGCCAGCAGTTTAGAAGGGGGGGGCGAGCAGTACTTC. Amino acids: CASSLEGGGEQYF. The chain combines TRBV7-2 with TRBJ2-7, with D perhaps matching TRBD2 (7 bases). Per germline, CDR1 SGHTA and CDR2 FQGNSA. The CDR3 extends over 13 amino acids.

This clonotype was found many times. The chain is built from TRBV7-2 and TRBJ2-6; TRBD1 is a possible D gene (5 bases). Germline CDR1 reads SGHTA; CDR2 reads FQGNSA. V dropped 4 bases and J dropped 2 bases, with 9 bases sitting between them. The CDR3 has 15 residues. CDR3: CASSSGSAGANVLTF. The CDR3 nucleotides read TGTGCCAGCAGCTCAGGGTCCGCTGGGGCCAACGTCCTGACTTTC.

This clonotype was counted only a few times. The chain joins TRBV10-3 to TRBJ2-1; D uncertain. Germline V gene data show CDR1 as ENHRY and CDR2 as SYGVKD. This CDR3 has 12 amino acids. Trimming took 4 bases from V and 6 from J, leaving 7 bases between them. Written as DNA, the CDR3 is TGTGCCATCAGTGGTGGCGGCAATGAGCAGTTCTTC. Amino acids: CAISGGGNEQFF.

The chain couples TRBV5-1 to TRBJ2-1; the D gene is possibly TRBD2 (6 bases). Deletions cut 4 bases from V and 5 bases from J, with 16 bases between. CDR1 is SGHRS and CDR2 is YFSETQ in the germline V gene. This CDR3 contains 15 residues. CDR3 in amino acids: CASSPGLHPNNEQFF. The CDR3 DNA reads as TGCGCCAGCAGCCCGGGACTTCACCCCAACAATGAGCAGTTCTTC.

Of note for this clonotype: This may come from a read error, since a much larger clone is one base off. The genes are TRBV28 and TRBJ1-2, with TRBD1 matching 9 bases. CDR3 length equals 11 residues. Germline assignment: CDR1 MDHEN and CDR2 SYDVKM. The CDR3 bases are TGTGCCAGCTACAGGGGGCTTGGCCACACCTTC. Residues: CASYRGLGHTF.

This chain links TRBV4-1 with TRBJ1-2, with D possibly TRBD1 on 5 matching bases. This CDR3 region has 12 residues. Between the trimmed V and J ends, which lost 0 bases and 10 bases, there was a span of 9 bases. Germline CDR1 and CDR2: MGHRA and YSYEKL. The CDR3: CASSQEVGPYTF. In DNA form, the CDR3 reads TGCGCCAGCAGCCAAGAAGTGGGGCCCTACACCTTC.

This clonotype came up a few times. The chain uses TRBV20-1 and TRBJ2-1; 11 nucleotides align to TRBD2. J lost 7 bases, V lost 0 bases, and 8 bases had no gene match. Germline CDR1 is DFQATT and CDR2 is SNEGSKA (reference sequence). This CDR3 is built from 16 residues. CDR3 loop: CSARDLTSGGTNEQFF. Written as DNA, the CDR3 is TGCAGTGCTAGAGATCTAACTAGCGGGGGAACAAATGAGCAGTTCTTC.

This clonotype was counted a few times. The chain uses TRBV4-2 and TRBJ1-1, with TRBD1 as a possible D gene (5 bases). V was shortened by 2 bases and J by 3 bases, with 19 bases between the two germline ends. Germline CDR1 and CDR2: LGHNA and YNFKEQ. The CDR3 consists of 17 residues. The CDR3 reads CASSQSTWGVGDTEAFF. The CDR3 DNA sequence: TGTGCCAGCAGCCAATCTACGTGGGGGGTAGGAGACACTGAAGCTTTCTTT.

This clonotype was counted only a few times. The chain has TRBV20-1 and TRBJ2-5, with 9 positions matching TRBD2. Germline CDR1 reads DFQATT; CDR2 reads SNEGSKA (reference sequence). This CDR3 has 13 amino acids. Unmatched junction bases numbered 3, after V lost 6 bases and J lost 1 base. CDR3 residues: CSARLAVQETQYF. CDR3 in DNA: TGCAGTGCCCGACTAGCGGTCCAAGAGACCCAGTACTTC.

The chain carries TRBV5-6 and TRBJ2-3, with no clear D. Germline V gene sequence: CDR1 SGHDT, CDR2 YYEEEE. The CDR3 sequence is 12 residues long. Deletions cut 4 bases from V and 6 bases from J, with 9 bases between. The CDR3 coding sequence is TGTGCCAGCAGCAAGGACGGGGATACGCAGTATTTT. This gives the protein CASSKDGDTQYF.

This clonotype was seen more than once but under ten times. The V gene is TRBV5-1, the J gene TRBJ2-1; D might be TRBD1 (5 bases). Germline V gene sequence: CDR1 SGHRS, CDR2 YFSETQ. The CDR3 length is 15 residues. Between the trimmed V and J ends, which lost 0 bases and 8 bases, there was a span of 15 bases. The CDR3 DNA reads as TGCGCCAGCAGCTTGGCCCCTCCAAGGGGCGATGAGCAGTTCTTC. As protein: CASSLAPPRGDEQFF.

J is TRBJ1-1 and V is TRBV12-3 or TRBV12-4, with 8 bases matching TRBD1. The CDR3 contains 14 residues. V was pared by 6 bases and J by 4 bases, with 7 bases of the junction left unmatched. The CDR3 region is CASSSLTGATEAFF. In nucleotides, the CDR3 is TGTGCCAGCAGCTCACTGACAGGGGCCACTGAAGCTTTCTTT.

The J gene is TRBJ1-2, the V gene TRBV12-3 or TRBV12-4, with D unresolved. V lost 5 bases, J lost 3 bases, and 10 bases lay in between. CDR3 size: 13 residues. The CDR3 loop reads CASSPQLYYGYTF. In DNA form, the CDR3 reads TGTGCCAGCAGTCCCCAATTGTACTATGGCTACACCTTC.

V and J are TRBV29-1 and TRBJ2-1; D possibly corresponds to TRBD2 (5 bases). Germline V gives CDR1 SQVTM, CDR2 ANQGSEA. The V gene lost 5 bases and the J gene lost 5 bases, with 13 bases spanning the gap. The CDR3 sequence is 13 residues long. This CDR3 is CSVRSAYDNEQFF. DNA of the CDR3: TGCAGCGTTCGTAGCGCATACGACAATGAGCAGTTCTTC.

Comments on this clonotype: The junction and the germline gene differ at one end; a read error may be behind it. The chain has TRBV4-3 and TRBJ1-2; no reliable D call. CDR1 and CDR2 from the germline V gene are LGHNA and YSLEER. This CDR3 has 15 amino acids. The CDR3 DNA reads TGCGCCAGCAGCCAAGAAGGCAGAGCTAACCATGGCTACACCTTC. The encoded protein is CASSQEGRANHGYTF.

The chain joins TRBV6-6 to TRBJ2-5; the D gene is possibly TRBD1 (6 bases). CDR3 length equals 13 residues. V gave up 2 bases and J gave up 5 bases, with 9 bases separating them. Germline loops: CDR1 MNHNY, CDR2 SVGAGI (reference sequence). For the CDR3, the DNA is TGTGCCAGCAGTTACGGGGGCCTGGAGACCCAGTACTTC. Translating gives CASSYGGLETQYF.